Below, 24 T cell receptor beta chains from the same sample are listed, as sequenced in a study of blood T cell repertoires in COVID-19. Generated by immunoSEQ multiplex PCR, the TCRdb table keeps only in-frame clones and is missing some. The table shows fewer than 500,000 clones, with about 85% occurring only once. Sequences were obtained from PBMCs or T cells enriched from blood (not recorded which). The receptors were gathered from a woman aged 18-29 years who had recovered from COVID-19.

This clone occurred a few times. V and J are TRBV7-8 and TRBJ2-7, with D unclear. This CDR3 spans 13 amino acids. CDR1 is SGHVS and CDR2 is FQNEAQ in the germline V gene. V lost 5 bases and J 3 bases, leaving 11 bases between the germline ends. DNA for the CDR3: TGTGCCAGCAGCCCTTCAGGATACTACGAGCAGTACTTC. It codes for CASSPSGYYEQYF. Based on the CDR3 plus reference TRBV7-8 and TRBJ2-7, the full variable domain is GAGVSQSPRYKVAKRGQDVALRCDPISGHVSLFWYQQALGQGPEFLTYFQNEAQLDKSGLPSDRFFAERPEGSVSTLKIQRTQQEDSAVYLCASSPSGYYEQYFGPGTRLTVT.

The V call is TRBV6-5, the J call TRBJ2-5; D remains unclear. Between the trimmed V and J ends, which lost 7 bases and 5 bases, there was a span of 14 bases. Germline values: CDR1 MNHEY, CDR2 SVGAGI. CDR3 length equals 13 residues. Here the CDR3 DNA reads TGTGCCAGCACCCATCAACAGTCGGAGACCCAGTACTTC. This sequence encodes CASTHQQSETQYF.

This clone was observed a single time. The chain uses TRBV19 and TRBJ1-2; tentatively, D is TRBD1 (5 bases). The CDR3 runs to 15 residues. Looked up from germline, CDR1 is LNHDA and CDR2 is SQIVND (reference sequence). Trimming pared 3 bases from V and 2 bases from J, leaving 13 bases between. The CDR3 loop reads CASSMSPQENYGYTF. CDR3 nucleotides: TGTGCCAGTAGTATGAGCCCACAGGAAAACTATGGCTACACCTTC.

The chain is built from TRBV13 and TRBJ2-1; D is perhaps TRBD2 (7 bases). Per germline, CDR1 PRHDT and CDR2 FYEKMQ (reference sequence). V was clipped by 1 base and J by 0 bases, with 19 bases between them. The CDR3 has 19 residues. This CDR3 reads CASSLEGDGGLSSYNEQFF. The DNA for the CDR3 is TGTGCCAGCAGCTTAGAAGGTGACGGGGGGCTTAGCTCCTACAATGAGCAGTTCTTC. Variable domain in full (rest from reference TRBV13 and TRBJ2-1): AAGVIQSPRHLIKEKRETATLKCYPIPRHDTVYWYQQGPGQDPQFLISFYEKMQSDKGSIPDRFSAQQFSDYHSELNMSSLELGDSALYFCASSLEGDGGLSSYNEQFFGPGTRLTVL.

This clone was observed once. The rearrangement links TRBV18 to TRBJ1-4; D may be TRBD1 (5 bases). The CDR3 extends over 13 amino acids. Germline-derived CDR1 and CDR2 are KGHSH and LQKENI. V was pared by 3 bases and J by 8 bases, with 10 bases between. In DNA form, the CDR3 reads TGTGCCAGCTCACCGGGGAGGGGCGAAAAACTGTTTTTT. Its translation: CASSPGRGEKLFF.

The genes are TRBV6-6 and TRBJ2-7, with 12 bases matching TRBD2. Germline lookup yields CDR1 MNHNY and CDR2 SVGAGI (reference sequence). With V trimmed by 5 bases and J by 5 bases, 13 bases remained unmatched. The CDR3 is 17 residues long. The CDR3 DNA reads as TGTGCCAGCAGTCCCTGGCTAGCGGGGGGGCCAGCGCACGAGCAGTACTTC. This codes for CASSPWLAGGPAHEQYF.

The chain carries TRBV28 and TRBJ2-6; D might be TRBD1 (6 bases). V was pared by 8 bases and J by 1 base, with 12 bases between. CDR1 MDHEN and CDR2 SYDVKM come from the germline V gene. CDR3 length equals 15 residues. The CDR3 coding sequence is TGTGCCAGCGGTGCAGGGGATTCTGGGGCCAACGTCCTGACTTTC. It codes for CASGAGDSGANVLTF.

This clone has a handful of counts. The rearrangement joins TRBV3-1 (or the pseudogene TRBV3-2) to TRBJ2-5, with D possibly TRBD2 on 5 matching bases. CDR3 length equals 17 residues. CDR1 and CDR2 from the germline V gene are LGHDT and YNNKEL (reference sequence). V was pared by 0 bases and J by 1 base, with 15 bases between. As DNA, the CDR3 is TGTGCCAGCAGCCAAGAGAGGGTAGCGATCCCCCAAGAGACCCAGTACTTC. This encodes CASSQERVAIPQETQYF.

V and J are TRBV25-1 and TRBJ2-3, with TRBD1 matching over 7 bases. Looked up from germline, CDR1 is MGHDK and CDR2 is SYGVNS. Losses at the gene ends were 1 base for V and 1 base for J; bases not matched to a gene: 8. The length of the CDR3 is 17 residues. CDR3 nucleotide sequence: TGTGCCAGCAGTGAATCGGGAACAGGGGTCCGCACAGATACGCAGTATTTT. It translates to CASSESGTGVRTDTQYF.

The CDR3 nucleotides are TGTGCCTGGAGTCTACCTCGGTCTAGCGGGGAGACCCAGTACTTC. Amino acid sequence: CAWSLPRSSGETQYF. The V call is TRBV30, the J call TRBJ2-5, with TRBD2 matching over 8 bases. Looked up from germline, CDR1 is GTSNPN and CDR2 is SVGIG (reference sequence). The junction had 10 bases not matched to a gene; V was cut back by 2 bases and J by 5 bases. The CDR3 totals 15 residues.

Notes on this clone: The sample contains more than one DNA sequence encoding this CDR3. The genes are TRBV19 and TRBJ1-1; D gene ambiguous. The CDR3 spans 13 residues. V dropped 0 bases and J dropped 0 bases, with 2 bases sitting between them. Germline CDR1 LNHDA, CDR2 SQIVND (reference sequence). The CDR3 sequence is CASSIDMNTEAFF. CDR3 sequence (DNA): TGTGCCAGTAGTATAGACATGAACACTGAAGCTTTCTTT.

Many counts were recorded for this clone. The chain couples TRBV19 to TRBJ2-3; 10 nucleotides agree with TRBD2. The CDR3 spans 14 residues. V gave up 6 bases and J gave up 1 base; unmatched junction bases: 1. In germline, CDR1 is LNHDA, CDR2 SQIVND (reference sequence). The CDR3 here is CASRLAGGTDTQYF. CDR3 sequence (DNA): TGTGCCAGTAGGCTAGCGGGGGGCACAGATACGCAGTATTTT.

The rearrangement uses TRBV5-6 and TRBJ2-7, with 7 bases that match TRBD1. Germline lookup yields CDR1 SGHDT and CDR2 YYEEEE. V lost 4 bases to trimming and J lost 1 base; unmatched junction nucleotides: 8. The CDR3 consists of 15 residues. This CDR3 is CASSPMKQGSYEQYF. DNA of the CDR3: TGTGCCAGCAGCCCCATGAAACAGGGGTCCTACGAGCAGTACTTC.

The chain uses TRBV19 and TRBJ1-2; TRBD1 matches 8 bases. This CDR3 spans 16 amino acids. With 5 bases clipped from V and 5 bases from J, the junction kept 13 bases outside the gene matches. Germline V gene sequence: CDR1 LNHDA, CDR2 SQIVND (reference sequence). The CDR3 DNA reads as TGTGCCAGTAGTTCTAATGGTATGACAGGGGTGTATGGCTACACCTTC. Protein sequence: CASSSNGMTGVYGYTF.

This chain links TRBV11-3 with TRBJ2-1, with D maybe TRBD1 (6 bases). Germline values: CDR1 SGHNT, CDR2 YENEEA. The CDR3 spans 14 residues. Trimming pared 1 base from V and 6 bases from J, leaving 10 bases between. Written as DNA, the CDR3 is TGTGCCAGCAGCTTAGGGGGGCCTCGCAATGAGCAGTTCTTC. It specifies CASSLGGPRNEQFF.

With respect to this clone: The sample holds other DNA sequences that translate to the same CDR3. CDR3 coding DNA: TGTGCCTGGAGTGTAAGCAACGGAAACACCATATATTTT. It yields the protein CAWSVSNGNTIYF. The rearrangement joins TRBV30 to TRBJ1-3, with D unclear. The V gene lost 0 bases and the J gene lost 4 bases, with 7 bases spanning the gap. Looked up from germline, CDR1 is GTSNPN and CDR2 is SVGIG (reference sequence). CDR3 length equals 13 residues. Together with reference TRBV30 and TRBJ1-3, the CDR3 gives the full variable domain: SQTIHQWPATLVQPVGSPLSLECTVEGTSNPNLYWYRQAAGRGLQLLFYSVGIGQISSEVPQNLSASRPQDRQFILSSKKLLLSDSGFYLCAWSVSNGNTIYFGEGSWLTVV.

J is TRBJ2-1 and V is TRBV1; the table gives TRBD2 as D, unverified against the DNA. TRBV1 is a listed pseudogene. This CDR3 is built from 20 residues. DNA for the CDR3: TGCACCAGCAGCCAAGTTGATCGCAGTAGGAATAGCCTCTCCTACAATGAGCAGTTCTTC. Protein product: CTSSQVDRSRNSLSYNEQFF.

The V call is TRBV12-3 or TRBV12-4, the J call TRBJ1-1, with D uncertain. CDR3 length: 13 residues. The V end was cut by 7 bases, the J end by 0 bases, with 9 bases between. CDR3 sequence reads: CASNEGLNTEAFF. The CDR3 DNA reads TGTGCCAGCAACGAGGGCCTGAACACTGAAGCTTTCTTT.

J is TRBJ2-3 and V is TRBV10-3; 9 bases map to TRBD2. Germline CDR1 reads ENHRY; CDR2 reads SYGVKD. The CDR3 is 15 residues long. Losses at the gene ends were 5 bases for V and 2 bases for J; bases not matched to a gene: 5. This CDR3 is CAISYSGGTTDTQYF. The CDR3 nucleotides are TGTGCCATCAGTTACAGCGGGGGGACCACAGATACGCAGTATTTT.

This chain links TRBV28 with TRBJ1-1; 8 bases fit TRBD1. Germline V gene data show CDR1 as MDHEN and CDR2 as SYDVKM. The CDR3 runs to 14 residues. The V gene end was trimmed by 7 bases and the J gene end by 4 bases; junction bases not matched to a gene: 8. CDR3 in amino acids: CASTMTGASTEAFF. CDR3 DNA: TGTGCCAGCACCATGACAGGGGCGAGCACTGAAGCTTTCTTT.

The CDR3 coding sequence is TGTGCCAGCAGGACAGGTGGCGGCAATCAGCCCCAGCATTTT. Residues: CASRTGGGNQPQHF. The rearrangement uses TRBV6-5 and TRBJ1-5, with D perhaps matching TRBD1 (6 bases). The ends were cut back, 6 bases at V and 2 bases at J, with 11 bases in the middle. The CDR3 runs to 14 residues. Germline loops: CDR1 MNHEY, CDR2 SVGAGI.

The chain has TRBV5-1 and TRBJ2-2; TRBD2 matches 8 bases. V dropped 0 bases and J dropped 7; count of bases not matched to a gene: 8. In germline, CDR1 is SGHRS, CDR2 YFSETQ. This CDR3 has 16 amino acids. The CDR3 region has the DNA TGCGCCAGCAGCTTGGACTCGGGGGGGCCTGGCGGGGAGCTGTTTTTT. As protein: CASSLDSGGPGGELFF. Full variable domain (rest looked up from reference TRBV5-1 and TRBJ2-2): KAGVTQTPRYLIKTRGQQVTLSCSPISGHRSVSWYQQTPGQGLQFLFEYFSETQRNKGNFPGRFSGRQFSNSRSEMNVSTLELGDSALYLCASSLDSGGPGGELFFGEGSRLTVL.

The rearrangement links TRBV7-6 to TRBJ2-7, with 9 bases matching TRBD1. The germline V gene encodes CDR1 SGHVS and CDR2 FNYEAQ. With 0 bases clipped from V and 2 bases from J, the junction kept 2 bases outside the gene matches. The CDR3 contains 15 residues. CDR3 sequence: CASSLADRGTYEQYF. CDR3 coding DNA: TGTGCCAGCAGCTTAGCGGACAGGGGCACCTACGAGCAGTACTTC.

The chain carries TRBV5-1 and TRBJ1-1, with 8 bases aligning to TRBD1. The CDR3 is 15 amino acids. Germline CDR1 and CDR2: SGHRS and YFSETQ. The J segment lost 1 base and the V segment lost 4 bases, leaving 6 bases of the junction unmatched. The CDR3 sequence: CASSPRTGPNTEAFF. The CDR3, as DNA: TGCGCCAGCAGCCCGAGGACAGGGCCGAACACTGAAGCTTTCTTT.